This T cell receptor beta chain was observed in a study of Ad26.COV2.S vaccination and SARS-CoV-2 variants. Germline-derived CDR1 and CDR2 are SEHNR and FQNEAQ (reference sequence). The length of the CDR3 is 12 residues. With V trimmed by 4 bases and J by 6 bases, 3 bases remained unmatched. TCRdb keeps only in-frame clones here, not all; method: immunoSEQ multiplex PCR. The profile shows 510,000 or so clones, roughly 89% of them singletons. Described treatment: about 20 received Ad26.COV2.S at low or high dose, single or two shots; roughly 5 received placebo; per-sample allocation not given. Day 63 following the first vaccine or placebo injection was when the samples were taken.

The chain combines TRBV7-9 with TRBJ2-7; 7 nucleotides agree with TRBD1. This specimen consisted of peripheral blood, obtained in a trial of Ad26.COV2.S vaccine versus placebo. The sequence was obtained from a person between 18 and 59 years old who received the Ad26.COV2.S COVID-19 vaccine or a placebo. CDR3 sequence (DNA): TGTGCCAGCAGCTACACAGGGGCCGAGCAGTACTTC. Residues: CASSYTGAEQYF. The full variable domain, rest sourced from reference TRBV7-9 and TRBJ2-7, is DTGVSQNPRHKITKRGQNVTFRCDPISEHNRLYWYRQTLGQGPEFLTYFQNEAQLEKSRLLSDRFSAERPKGSFSTLEIQRTEQGDSAMYLCASSYTGAEQYFGPGTRLTVT.